This T cell receptor (beta chain) was sequenced for a study of naive and memory T cell subsets. The beta constant-region primer was an equimolar mix of two oligonucleotides covering TRBC1 and TRBC2. Four rounds of PCR amplified the ligated cDNA using nested alpha and beta constant-region primers plus SP2. TCRdb redid the calling of the UMI-ligation and nested PCR reads with MiXCR, one entry per CDR3 protein. The sample holds some 17,000 distinct CDR3 sequences, roughly 10% seen once. This clonotype was found many times. CDR3 size: 15 residues. V shed 6 bases and J 5 bases; nucleotides not matched to a gene: 9. CDR1 and CDR2 from the germline V gene are PRHDT and FYEKMQ (reference sequence). CD8 T cells were positively selected from what remained after CD4 positive selection.

Sequences were obtained from central memory CD8+ T cells from blood. V is TRBV13 and J is TRBJ2-1, with TRBD2 matching over 8 bases. This sequence originates from a human donor in good health. The CDR3 sequence: CASRVRGGLNNEQFF. The CDR3 DNA reads TGTGCCAGCAGAGTCCGGGGGGGACTAAACAATGAGCAGTTCTTC.